The 14 T cell receptor beta chains reported below all come from one sample, sequenced in a study of cytomegalovirus exposure and HLA in healthy donors. The study ran its PCR with 60 Vbeta and 13 Jbeta primers. Only in-frame clones appear in the TCRdb table, and some are missing; sequencing was by immunoSEQ multiplex PCR. The sample shows some 200,000 clones, around 80% of them seen only once. The sample was PBMCs. The receptors originated from a man aged 18-30 years in good health and CMV-seronegative.

V and J are TRBV11-2 and TRBJ2-7; D possibly corresponds to TRBD2 (5 bases). The germline V and J ends were trimmed by 1 base and 3 bases, with 7 bases remaining between them. CDR1 and CDR2 (germline): SGHAT, FQNNGV. The CDR3 runs 13 residues. CDR3 nucleotide sequence: TGTGCCAGCAGCTTAGGCACTAGCTACGAGCAGTACTTC. Its protein is CASSLGTSYEQYF.

This rearrangement joins TRBV5-4 to TRBJ2-7; D is possibly TRBD1 (5 bases). Germline CDR1 and CDR2: SGHNT and YYREEE (reference sequence). Trimming left V 4 bases short and J 2 bases short, with 13 bases between. The length of the CDR3 is 14 residues. CDR3 coding DNA: TGTGCCAGCAGCGTGGGGCAGGCTACCTACGAGCAGTACTTC. Its translation is CASSVGQATYEQYF.

This clone was picked up one time. The chain recombines TRBV5-5 with TRBJ1-5; D uncertain. This CDR3 region has 13 residues. Looked up from germline, CDR1 is SGHKS and CDR2 is YYEKEE (reference sequence). The ends were cut back, 0 bases at V and 6 bases at J, with 7 bases in the middle. For the CDR3, the DNA is TGTGCCAGCAGCTTGGAAGCGAGTCAGCCCCAGCATTTT. This gives the protein CASSLEASQPQHF. Filled out from reference TRBV5-5 and TRBJ1-5, the complete variable domain reads DAGVTQSPTHLIKTRGQQVTLRCSPISGHKSVSWYQQVLGQGPQFIFQYYEKEERGRGNFPDRFSARQFPNYSSELNVNALLLGDSALYLCASSLEASQPQHFGDGTRLSIL.

The chain uses TRBV5-1 and TRBJ1-1; D possibly corresponds to TRBD1 (5 bases). V lost 5 bases and J 10 bases, leaving 12 bases between the germline ends. There are 11 residues in the CDR3. The germline V gene encodes CDR1 SGHRS and CDR2 YFSETQ. CDR3 amino acids: CASRAQGVAFF. In nucleotides, the CDR3 is TGCGCCAGCAGAGCCCAGGGCGTAGCTTTCTTT.

The chain links TRBV18 to TRBJ2-2; a possible D gene is TRBD2 (5 bases). The CDR3 is 14 residues long. The ends were cut back, 0 bases at V and 5 bases at J, with 7 bases in the middle. Germline values: CDR1 KGHSH, CDR2 LQKENI. CDR3 region: CASSPPLATGELFF. For the CDR3, the DNA is TGTGCCAGCTCACCACCGTTAGCGACCGGGGAGCTGTTTTTT.

This clone was detected only a few times. This chain uses TRBV18 with TRBJ2-3, with D maybe TRBD1 (5 bases). In germline, CDR1 is KGHSH, CDR2 LQKENI. The CDR3 runs to 16 residues. Trimming removed 1 base from V and 3 bases from J, with 14 bases in between. The CDR3 region is CASSPLARVGTDTQYF. In nucleotides, the CDR3 is TGTGCCAGCTCACCACTTGCCAGGGTAGGAACAGATACGCAGTATTTT.

The CDR3 sequence: CATFAGNTYEQYF. The DNA of the CDR3 is TGTGCCACCTTCGCAGGGAATACCTACGAGCAGTACTTC. The rearrangement joins TRBV6-5 to TRBJ2-5, with D maybe TRBD1 (5 bases). Matching the DNA end better, TRBJ2-7 makes the J call doubtful. The CDR3 runs 13 residues. Germline CDR1 and CDR2: MNHEY and SVGAGI.

This clone came up once. The V and J genes are TRBV6-5 and TRBJ2-7, with 8 bases lining up with TRBD1. Germline CDR1 is MNHEY and CDR2 is SVGAGI. The CDR3 is made up of 14 amino acids. With 2 bases clipped from V and 4 bases from J, the junction kept 4 bases outside the gene matches. CDR3 coding DNA: TGTGCCAGCAGTTACGGGACAGGAGAATACGAGCAGTACTTC. It specifies CASSYGTGEYEQYF.

The CDR3 DNA sequence: TGTGCCAGCAGCTTACAGGGGGGTGGAAACACCATATATTTT. Its protein is CASSLQGGGNTIYF. The rearrangement joins TRBV7-6 to TRBJ1-3; 7 positions match TRBD1. Per the germline V gene, CDR1 is SGHVS and CDR2 is FNYEAQ. CDR3 size: 14 residues. The V and J ends lost 2 bases and 3 bases, in that order; junction bases with no gene match: 1.

This clone was seen only once. The chain combines TRBV9 with TRBJ2-1; tentatively, D is TRBD1 (5 bases). Trimming took 0 bases from V and 7 from J, leaving 14 bases between them. CDR3 size: 15 residues. Germline V gene lookup returns CDR1 SGDLS and CDR2 YYNGEE. The CDR3 nucleotides are TGTGCCAGCAGCGTAGGGGAACAGGTTCGGAATGAGCAGTTCTTC. It translates to CASSVGEQVRNEQFF.

The V gene is TRBV30, the J gene TRBJ1-6; the D gene is possibly TRBD1 (5 bases). V lost 0 bases and J 4 bases, leaving 22 bases between the germline ends. The CDR3 runs to 19 residues. Germline V lookup: CDR1 GTSNPN, CDR2 SVGIG (reference sequence). The CDR3 DNA reads as TGTGCCTGGAGTGTAGACGCAGGGTCGGGGGGATATTATAATTCACCCCTCCACTTT. This translates into CAWSVDAGSGGYYNSPLHF.

The chain links TRBV5-4 to TRBJ2-4; TRBD2 aligns across 13 bases. The length of the CDR3 is 18 residues. CDR1 and CDR2 (germline): SGHNT, YYREEE (reference sequence). J gave up 2 bases and V 3 bases, and 8 bases lay outside the gene matches. The DNA of the CDR3 is TGTGCCAGCAGCTACGGACTAGCGGGAGAGTTTTCCAAAAACATTCAGTACTTC. This codes for CASSYGLAGEFSKNIQYF. Drawing the rest from reference TRBV5-4 and TRBJ2-4, the complete variable domain is ETGVTQSPTHLIKTRGQQVTLRCSSQSGHNTVSWYQQALGQGPQFIFQYYREEENGRGNFPPRFSGLQFPNYSSELNVNALELDDSALYLCASSYGLAGEFSKNIQYFGAGTRLSVL.

The chain recombines TRBV6-1 with TRBJ1-5; 7 bases agree with TRBD1. The V gene end was trimmed by 4 bases and the J gene end by 7 bases; junction bases not matched to a gene: 7. The germline CDR1 and CDR2 sequences are MNHNS and SASEGT. This CDR3 region has 14 residues. The chain's CDR3 is CASSVQGTGQPQHF. CDR3 bases: TGTGCCAGCAGTGTACAGGGGACGGGACAGCCCCAGCATTTT.

The genes are TRBV9 and TRBJ2-7, with D maybe TRBD2 (5 bases). CDR3 length: 12 amino acids. V lost 3 bases and J lost 4, with 8 bases in between. Per germline, CDR1 SGDLS and CDR2 YYNGEE. In nucleotides, the CDR3 is TGTGCCAGCAGCGGTCGGGGTTACGAGCAGTACTTC. Translating it yields CASSGRGYEQYF.